Following are 5 T cell receptor beta chains from one sample sequenced in a study of response to subunit inactivated influenza vaccine. Using its own MiXCR run on the RT-PCR reads, TCRdb lists one record per CDR3 protein. The sample includes under 500,000 distinct CDR3 sequences, approximately 11% of them seen just once. The specimen comprised PBMCs from blood, sampled around seven weeks after vaccination. Receptors originate from a man aged 45-60 years who received an inactivated influenza vaccine.

This chain connects TRBV18 to TRBJ2-7, with D maybe TRBD2 (5 bases). Germline-derived CDR1 and CDR2 are KGHSH and LQKENI. V was shortened by 3 bases and J by 6 bases, with 15 bases between the two germline ends. CDR3 length: 14 amino acids. The CDR3 sequence is CASSPPSGDFEQYF. The CDR3 coding sequence is TGTGCCAGCTCACCGCCGTCCGGGGATTTCGAGCAGTACTTC.

The chain has TRBV20-1 and TRBJ2-2; 7 bases agree with TRBD1. The V and J ends lost 0 bases and 6 bases, in that order; junction bases with no gene match: 7. Looked up from germline, CDR1 is DFQATT and CDR2 is SNEGSKA (reference sequence). CDR3 length equals 15 residues. The CDR3: CSARDSGTVSGELFF. CDR3 sequence (DNA): TGCAGTGCTAGAGATTCAGGGACAGTCTCCGGGGAGCTGTTTTTT.

This clonotype was observed many times. V gene TRBV10-3 combines with J gene TRBJ2-1; a possible D gene is TRBD2 (6 bases). The ends were cut back, 7 bases at V and 6 bases at J, with 13 bases in the middle. The CDR3 runs to 13 residues. In germline, CDR1 is ENHRY, CDR2 SYGVKD. The CDR3 sequence: CAIMRLDSNEQFF. In nucleotides, the CDR3 is TGTGCCATCATGAGACTAGACTCCAATGAGCAGTTCTTC.

This clonotype showed up many times. The rearrangement links TRBV10-3 to TRBJ2-7, with no clear D. This CDR3 has 14 amino acids. CDR1 is ENHRY, CDR2 SYGVKD, per germline. V was shortened by 6 bases and J by 0 bases, with 12 bases between the two germline ends. CDR3 amino acids: CAIRYGSDSYEQYF. DNA of the CDR3: TGTGCCATCAGGTACGGGTCCGACTCCTACGAGCAGTACTTC.

The chain combines TRBV20-1 with TRBJ2-1; possibly TRBD1 or TRBD2 for D (7 bases each). Deletions cut 3 bases from V and 6 bases from J, with 12 bases between. The CDR3 spans 13 residues. Germline V gene sequence: CDR1 DFQATT, CDR2 SNEGSKA (reference sequence). Written as DNA, the CDR3 is TGCAGTGCTAGCCCAGGGGGGGTCAATGAGCAGTTCTTC. Protein: CSASPGGVNEQFF.